This T cell receptor (beta chain) was recovered during a study of CD8 T cells in ankylosing spondylitis. Study-level results: It appeared that ankylosing spondylitis blood was characterized by a TCR beta motif of about 8 highly homologous variants. According to the report, clones linked to the disease were significantly enriched in matched synovial fluid samples taken from ankylosing spondylitis patients. Certain motif variants had earlier appeared in reactive arthritis synovial fluid and blood.

Library preparation for TCR beta used quantitative 5'-RACE with molecular barcodes. TCRdb independently ran MiXCR on the 5' RACE reads; one entry per CDR3 protein. The sample has about 390,000 distinct CDR3 sequences; 20% to 25% are singletons. This clonotype was recorded a few times. Its antigen is undetermined. V was pared by 7 bases and J by 4 bases, with 14 bases between. Germline V gene data show CDR1 as DFQATT and CDR2 as SNEGSKA (reference sequence). This CDR3 comprises 12 residues. This clonotype originated in a male donor with ankylosing spondylitis. The genes are TRBV20-1 and TRBJ2-7; D is unclear. Specimen: blood, either unsorted or a sorted T cell fraction (not recorded which). The CDR3 nucleotides are TGCAGTGTTTTCTTAGGTGATTACGAGCAGTACTTC. It yields the protein CSVFLGDYEQYF.